This T cell receptor beta chain was retrieved from a study of tumor-infiltrating lymphocytes in primary liver carcinoma. TCR beta cDNA was prepared out of roughly 0.45 ug total RNA by means of a constant-region primer. Generation of the TCR beta libraries relied on three nested multiplex PCR rounds using slightly modified ARM-PCR. For roughly 11 cycles apiece, the opening two PCR rounds ran with TRBV1-TRBV30 forward primers and a C-beta reverse primer. TCRdb itself ran the multiplex PCR reads through MiXCR, one entry per CDR3 protein. The sample has approximately 300,000 distinct CDR3 sequences, 60% to 80% seen once; the top ten hold 9% to 10%. The trim removed 6 bases at V and 9 bases at J, leaving 8 bases unmatched. The CDR3 is made up of 13 amino acids. Germline CDR1 reads MRHNA; CDR2 reads SNTAGT. Unsorted whole blood yielded blood RNA, and germline DNA was extracted as well. Findings and caveats of the study: Paired tumor-adjacent and tumor-blood samples overlapped less than tumor region pairs did.

This clonotype came up once. As yet, its antigen is unknown. The V call is TRBV6-4, the J call TRBJ1-5; 7 bases line up with TRBD1. The source is a man in his forties with primary liver carcinoma and hepatitis B virus infection. The sample taken for sequencing was peripheral blood. This CDR3 is CASSPDRSWPQHF. CDR3 DNA sequence: TGTGCCAGCAGCCCGGACAGGTCGTGGCCCCAGCATTTT.